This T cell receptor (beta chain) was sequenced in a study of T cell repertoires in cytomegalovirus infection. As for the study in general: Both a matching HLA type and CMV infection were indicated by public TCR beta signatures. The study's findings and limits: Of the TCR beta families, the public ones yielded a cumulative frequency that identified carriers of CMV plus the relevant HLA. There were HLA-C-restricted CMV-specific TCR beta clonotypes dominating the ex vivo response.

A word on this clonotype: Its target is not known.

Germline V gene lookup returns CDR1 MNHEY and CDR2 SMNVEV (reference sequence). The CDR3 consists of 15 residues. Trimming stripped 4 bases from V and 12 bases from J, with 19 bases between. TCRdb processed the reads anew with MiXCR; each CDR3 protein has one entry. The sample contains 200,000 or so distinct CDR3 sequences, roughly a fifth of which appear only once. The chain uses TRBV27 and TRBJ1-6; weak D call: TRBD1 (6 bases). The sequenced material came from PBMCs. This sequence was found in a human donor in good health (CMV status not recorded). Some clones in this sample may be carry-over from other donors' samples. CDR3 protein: CASSYEGGRNGPLHF. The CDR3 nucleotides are TGTGCCAGCAGTTACGAGGGGGGGCGTAATGGACCCCTCCACTTT.